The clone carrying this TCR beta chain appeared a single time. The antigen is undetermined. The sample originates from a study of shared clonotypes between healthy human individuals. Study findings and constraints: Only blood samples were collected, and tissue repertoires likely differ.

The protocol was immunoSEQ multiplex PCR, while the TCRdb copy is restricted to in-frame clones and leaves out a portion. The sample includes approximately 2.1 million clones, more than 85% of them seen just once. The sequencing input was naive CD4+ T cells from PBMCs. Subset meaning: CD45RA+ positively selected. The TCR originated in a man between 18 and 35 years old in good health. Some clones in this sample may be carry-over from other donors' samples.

DNA of the CDR3: TGCGCCAGCAGCCCCGGGGGCCAGGGGAACACCATATATTTT. It is translated as CASSPGGQGNTIYF. This chain uses TRBV5-1 with TRBJ1-3; TRBD1 is a possible D gene (6 bases). Germline V gene sequence: CDR1 SGHRS, CDR2 YFSETQ. V was clipped by 4 bases and J by 7 bases, with 15 bases between them. The CDR3 spans 14 residues.